Sequencing of this T cell receptor (beta chain) was carried out in a study of shared clonotypes between healthy human individuals. The overall study: Donors consisted of a couple of women and a few men between 18 and 49. Per-donor plates numbered three CD4 naive, three CD4 memory, two CD8 naive and one CD8 memory.

V lost 5 bases and J lost 4, with 18 bases in between. Germline V gene lookup returns CDR1 SGHAT and CDR2 FQNNGV. The CDR3 consists of 16 residues. This clone was seen only once. The table came from immunoSEQ multiplex PCR; TCRdb's copy has only in-frame clones and leaves some out. The data contain some 2.1 million clones, about 94% of them singletons. The naive CD8 fraction comprised CD45RO-negative cells positively selected for CCR7 and excluded terminally differentiated effector memory CD45RA+ cells. All donors qualified as healthy HIV-negative adults and had experienced no recent acute infections or vaccinations. All donors were Caucasian adults living in Nashville, Tennessee.

This chain connects TRBV11-2 to TRBJ2-1; the D is unclear. The receptor's source is a man younger than 35 in good health. Some clones in this sample may be carry-over from other donors' samples. Sequencing was done on a sample of naive CD8+ T cells from PBMCs. CDR3 in DNA: TGTGCCAGCAGCCCCCCGGTCAGAATGGGGTACAATGAGCAGTTCTTC. This codes for CASSPPVRMGYNEQFF.